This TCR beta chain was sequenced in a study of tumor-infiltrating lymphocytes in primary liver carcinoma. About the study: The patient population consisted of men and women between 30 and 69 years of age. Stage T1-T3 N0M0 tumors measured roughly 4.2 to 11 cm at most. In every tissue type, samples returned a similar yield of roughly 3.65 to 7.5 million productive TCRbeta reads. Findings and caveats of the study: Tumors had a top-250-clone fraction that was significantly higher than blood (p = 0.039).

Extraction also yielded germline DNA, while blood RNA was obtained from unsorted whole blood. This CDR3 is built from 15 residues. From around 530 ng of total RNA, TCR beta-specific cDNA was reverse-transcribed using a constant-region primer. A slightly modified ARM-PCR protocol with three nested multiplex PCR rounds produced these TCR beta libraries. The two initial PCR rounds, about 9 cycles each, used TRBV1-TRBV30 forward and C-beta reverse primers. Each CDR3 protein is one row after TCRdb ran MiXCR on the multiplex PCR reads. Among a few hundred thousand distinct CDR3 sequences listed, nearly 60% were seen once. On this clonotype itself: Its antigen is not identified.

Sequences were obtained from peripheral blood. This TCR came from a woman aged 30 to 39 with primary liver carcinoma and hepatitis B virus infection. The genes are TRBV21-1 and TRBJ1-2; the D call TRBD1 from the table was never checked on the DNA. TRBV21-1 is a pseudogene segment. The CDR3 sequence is CASSTPLGGHYGYTF. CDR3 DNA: TGTGCCAGCAGCACACCTTTGGGGGGGCACTATGGCTACACCTTC.